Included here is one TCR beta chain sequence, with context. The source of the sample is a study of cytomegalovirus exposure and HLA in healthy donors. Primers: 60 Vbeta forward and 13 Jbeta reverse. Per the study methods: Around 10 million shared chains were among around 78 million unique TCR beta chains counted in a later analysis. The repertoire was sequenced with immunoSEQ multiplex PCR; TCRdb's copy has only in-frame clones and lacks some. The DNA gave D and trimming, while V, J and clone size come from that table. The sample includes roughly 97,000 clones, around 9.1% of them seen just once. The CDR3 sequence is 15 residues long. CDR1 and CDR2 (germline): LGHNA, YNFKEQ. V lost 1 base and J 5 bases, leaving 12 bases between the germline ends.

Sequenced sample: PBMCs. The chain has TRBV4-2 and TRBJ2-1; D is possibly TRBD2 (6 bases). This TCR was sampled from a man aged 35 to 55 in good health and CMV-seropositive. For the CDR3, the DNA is TGTGCCAGCAGCCAAGGGGCGGGAAGGGACAATGAGCAGTTCTTC. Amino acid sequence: CASSQGAGRDNEQFF.